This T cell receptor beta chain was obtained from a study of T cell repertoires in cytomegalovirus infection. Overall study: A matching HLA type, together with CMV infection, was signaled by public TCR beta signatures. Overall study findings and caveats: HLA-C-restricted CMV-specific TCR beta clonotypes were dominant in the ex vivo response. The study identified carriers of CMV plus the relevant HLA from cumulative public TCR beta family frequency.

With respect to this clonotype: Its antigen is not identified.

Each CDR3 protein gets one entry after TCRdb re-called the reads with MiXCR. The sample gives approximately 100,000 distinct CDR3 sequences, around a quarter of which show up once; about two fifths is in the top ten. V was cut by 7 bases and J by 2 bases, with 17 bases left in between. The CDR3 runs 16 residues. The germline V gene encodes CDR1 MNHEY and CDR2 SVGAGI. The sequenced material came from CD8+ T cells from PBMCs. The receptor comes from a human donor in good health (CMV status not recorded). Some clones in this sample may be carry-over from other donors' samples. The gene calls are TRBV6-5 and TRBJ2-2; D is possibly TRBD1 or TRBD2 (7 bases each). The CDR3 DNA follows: TGTGCCAGCACCACTAGCGACAGGGACAACACCGGGGAGCTGTTTTTT. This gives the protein CASTTSDRDNTGELFF.